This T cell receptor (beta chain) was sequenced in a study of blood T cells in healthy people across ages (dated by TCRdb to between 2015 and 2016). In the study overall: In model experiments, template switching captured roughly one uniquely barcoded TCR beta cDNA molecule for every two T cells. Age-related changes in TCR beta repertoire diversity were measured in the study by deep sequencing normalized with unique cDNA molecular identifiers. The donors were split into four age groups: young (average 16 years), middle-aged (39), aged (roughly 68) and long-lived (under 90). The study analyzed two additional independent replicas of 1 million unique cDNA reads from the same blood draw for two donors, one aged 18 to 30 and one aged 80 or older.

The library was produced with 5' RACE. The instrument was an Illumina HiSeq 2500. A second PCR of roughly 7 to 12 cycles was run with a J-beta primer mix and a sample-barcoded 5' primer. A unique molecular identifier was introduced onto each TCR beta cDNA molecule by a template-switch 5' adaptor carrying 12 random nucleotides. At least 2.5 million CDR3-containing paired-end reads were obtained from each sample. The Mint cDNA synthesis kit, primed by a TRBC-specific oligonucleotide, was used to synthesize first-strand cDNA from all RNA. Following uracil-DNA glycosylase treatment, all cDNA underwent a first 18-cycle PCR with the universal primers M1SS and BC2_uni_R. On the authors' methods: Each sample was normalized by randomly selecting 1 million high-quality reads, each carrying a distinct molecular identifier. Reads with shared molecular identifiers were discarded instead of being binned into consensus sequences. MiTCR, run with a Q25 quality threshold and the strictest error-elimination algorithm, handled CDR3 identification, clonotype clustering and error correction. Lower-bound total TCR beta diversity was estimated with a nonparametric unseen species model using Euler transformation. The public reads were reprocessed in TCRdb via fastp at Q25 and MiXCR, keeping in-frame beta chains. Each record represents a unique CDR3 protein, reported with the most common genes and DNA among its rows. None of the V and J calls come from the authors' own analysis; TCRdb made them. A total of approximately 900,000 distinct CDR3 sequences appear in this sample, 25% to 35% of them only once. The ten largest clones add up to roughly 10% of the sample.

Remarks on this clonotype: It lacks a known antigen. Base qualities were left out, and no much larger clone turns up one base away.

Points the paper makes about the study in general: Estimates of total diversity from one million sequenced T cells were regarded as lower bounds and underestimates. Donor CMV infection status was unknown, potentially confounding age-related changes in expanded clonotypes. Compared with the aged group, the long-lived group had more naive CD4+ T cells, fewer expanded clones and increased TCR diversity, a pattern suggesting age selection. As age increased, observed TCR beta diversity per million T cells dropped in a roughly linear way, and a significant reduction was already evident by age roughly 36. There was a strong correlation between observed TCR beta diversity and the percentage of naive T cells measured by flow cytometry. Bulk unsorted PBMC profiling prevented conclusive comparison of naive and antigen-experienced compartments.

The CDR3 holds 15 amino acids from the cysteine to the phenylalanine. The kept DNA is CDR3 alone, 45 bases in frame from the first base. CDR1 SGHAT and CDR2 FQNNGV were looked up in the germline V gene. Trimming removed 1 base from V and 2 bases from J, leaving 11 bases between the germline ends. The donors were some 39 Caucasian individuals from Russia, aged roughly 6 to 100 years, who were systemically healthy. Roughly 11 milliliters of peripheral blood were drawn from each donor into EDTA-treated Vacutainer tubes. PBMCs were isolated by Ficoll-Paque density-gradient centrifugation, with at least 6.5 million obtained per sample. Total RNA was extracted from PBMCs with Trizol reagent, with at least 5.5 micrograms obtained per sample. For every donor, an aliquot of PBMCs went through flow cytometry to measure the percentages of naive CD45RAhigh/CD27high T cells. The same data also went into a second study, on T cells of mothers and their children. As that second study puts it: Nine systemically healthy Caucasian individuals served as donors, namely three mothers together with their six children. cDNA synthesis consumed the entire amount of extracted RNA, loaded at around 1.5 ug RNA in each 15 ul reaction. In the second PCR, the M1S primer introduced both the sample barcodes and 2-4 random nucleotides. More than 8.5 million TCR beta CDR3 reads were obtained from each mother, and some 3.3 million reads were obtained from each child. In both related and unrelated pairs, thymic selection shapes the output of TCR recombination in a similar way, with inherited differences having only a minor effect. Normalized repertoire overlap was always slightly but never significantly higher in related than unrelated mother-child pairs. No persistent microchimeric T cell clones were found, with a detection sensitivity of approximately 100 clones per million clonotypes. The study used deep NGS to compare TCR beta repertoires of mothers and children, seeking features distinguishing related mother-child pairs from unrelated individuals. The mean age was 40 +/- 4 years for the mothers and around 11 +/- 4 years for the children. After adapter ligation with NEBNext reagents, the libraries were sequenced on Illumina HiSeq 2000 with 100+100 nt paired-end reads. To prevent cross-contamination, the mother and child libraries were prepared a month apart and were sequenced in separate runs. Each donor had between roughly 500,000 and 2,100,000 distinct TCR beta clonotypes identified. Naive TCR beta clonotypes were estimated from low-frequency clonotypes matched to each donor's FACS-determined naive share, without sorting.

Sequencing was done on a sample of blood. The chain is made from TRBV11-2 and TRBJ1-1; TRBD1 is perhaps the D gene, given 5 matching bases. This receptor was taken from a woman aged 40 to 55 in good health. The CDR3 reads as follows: CASSLAGGENTEAFF. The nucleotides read TGTGCCAGCAGCTTAGCTGGAGGGGAAAACACTGAAGCTTTCTTT.